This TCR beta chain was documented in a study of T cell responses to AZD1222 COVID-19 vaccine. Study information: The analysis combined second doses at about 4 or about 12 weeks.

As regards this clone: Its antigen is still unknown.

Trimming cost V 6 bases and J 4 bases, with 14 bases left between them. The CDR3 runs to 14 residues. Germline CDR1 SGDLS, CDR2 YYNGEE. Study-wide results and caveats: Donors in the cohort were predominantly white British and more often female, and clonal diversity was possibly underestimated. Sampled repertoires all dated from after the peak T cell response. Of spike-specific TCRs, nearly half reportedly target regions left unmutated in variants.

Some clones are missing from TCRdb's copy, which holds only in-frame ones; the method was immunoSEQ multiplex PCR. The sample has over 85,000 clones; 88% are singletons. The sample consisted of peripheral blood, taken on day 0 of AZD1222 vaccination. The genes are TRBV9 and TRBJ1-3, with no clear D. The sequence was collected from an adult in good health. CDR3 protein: CASNLSPGGNTIYF. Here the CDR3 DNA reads TGTGCCAGCAACCTATCGCCGGGAGGAAACACCATATATTTT.